This T cell receptor beta chain was captured in a study of a mutant IDH1 vaccine in newly diagnosed glioma. For the study at large: Vaccination was launched 4-6 weeks after radiotherapy alone, or with temozolomide cycles. Previous care, which was radiotherapy, temozolomide, or both, most often involved both. Study conclusions and caveats: It was about 94% of patients that developed vaccine-induced immune responses.

Of note for this clone: Its specificity is not known.

Profiling relied on immunoSEQ multiplex PCR, and the TCRdb table lists in-frame clones only, not all of them. In the table there are 60,000 to 70,000 clones, around four fifths of which are singletons. Time point defined: week 47, end of study. One vaccine dose held 300 ug of mutant IDH1 20-mer peptide and came with topical imiquimod. Astrocytomas found in donors were new, WHO grade 3 or 4, IDH1-mutant and ATRX-lost. The material sequenced was PBMCs, taken from a glioma patient whose treatment included an IDH1 peptide vaccine. This sequence was found in a man aged 30 to 39 with glioma.

The CDR3 loop is CASSLGHPTEAYLNYGYTF. In nucleotides, the CDR3 is TGCGCCAGCAGCTTGGGCCACCCCACAGAAGCTTACCTAAACTATGGCTACACCTTC. This chain joins TRBV5-1 and TRBJ1-2; D unresolved. Trimming took off 0 bases at V and 2 bases at J, with 23 bases between the two ends. The CDR3 has 19 amino acids. Germline CDR1 is SGHRS and CDR2 is YFSETQ.